Listed below are T cell receptor beta chains from one sample, sequenced in a study of T cells after yellow fever vaccination. TCRdb re-called the 5' RACE reads through MiXCR, storing one row per CDR3 protein. Of tens of thousands of distinct CDR3 sequences detected, around 5% appear once; the ten largest clones hold roughly 41%. The sample consisted of CD8+ T cells sorted from PBMCs, taken 10 days after the yellow fever booster vaccination. These receptors were obtained from a young man who received the YFV17D yellow fever vaccine. The CDR3 runs from the conserved cysteine through the conserved F or W. A D gene is named only where the DNA matches it firmly. Not every row has a clone size; where given, it reads once, few, many or a size class.

abundance: medium-sized; v_gene: TRBV4-3; j_gene: TRBJ2-7; d_gene: TRBD1; len: 15; CDR3aa: CASSPDRGFSYEQYF; CDR3nt: TGCGCCAGCAGCCCCGACAGGGGATTCTCCTACGAGCAGTACTTC
abundance: many; v_gene: TRBV6-2/TRBV6-3; j_gene: TRBJ1-4; d_gene: -; len: 18; CDR3aa: CASSTPWTGPDTYEKLFF; CDR3nt: TGTGCCAGCAGTACCCCGTGGACGGGTCCGGATACCTATGAAAAACTGTTTTTT
abundance: many; v_gene: TRBV27; j_gene: TRBJ2-7; d_gene: TRBD2; len: 14; CDR3aa: CASSSTSGRFEQYF; CDR3nt: TGTGCCAGCAGTTCAACTAGCGGGAGATTCGAGCAGTACTTC
abundance: many; v_gene: TRBV20-1; j_gene: TRBJ2-5; d_gene: TRBD2; len: 15; CDR3aa: CSASYGAGAWETQYF; CDR3nt: TGCAGTGCTAGCTACGGAGCGGGAGCGTGGGAGACCCAGTACTTC
abundance: many; v_gene: TRBV9; j_gene: TRBJ2-7; d_gene: -; len: 13; CDR3aa: CASSVAGEGEQYF; CDR3nt: TGTGCCAGCAGCGTGGCAGGCGAGGGCGAGCAGTACTTC
abundance: many; v_gene: TRBV4-3; j_gene: TRBJ1-2; d_gene: -; len: 15; CDR3aa: CASSQDQNSPYGYTF; CDR3nt: TGCGCCAGCAGCCAAGATCAGAATTCTCCCTATGGCTACACCTTC
abundance: many; v_gene: TRBV10-3; j_gene: TRBJ2-7; d_gene: TRBD2; len: 12; CDR3aa: CAAKGLAVEQYF; CDR3nt: TGTGCCGCCAAGGGACTAGCGGTCGAGCAGTACTTC
abundance: many; v_gene: TRBV12-3/TRBV12-4; j_gene: TRBJ2-1; d_gene: TRBD2; len: 18; CDR3aa: CASSLVLGEYGLVNEQFF; CDR3nt: TGTGCCAGCAGTTTAGTTTTAGGGGAGTATGGACTAGTCAATGAGCAGTTCTTC
abundance: -; v_gene: TRBV29-1; j_gene: TRBJ2-3; d_gene: -; len: 16; CDR3aa: CSVEATGLPSTDTQYF; CDR3nt: TGCAGCGTTGAAGCCACAGGGCTCCCTAGCACAGATACGCAGTATTTT
abundance: many; v_gene: TRBV11-2; j_gene: TRBJ1-3; d_gene: -; len: 13; CDR3aa: CASSRASGNTIYF; CDR3nt: TGTGCCAGCAGCAGGGCATCTGGAAACACCATATATTTT
abundance: many; v_gene: TRBV12-3/TRBV12-4; j_gene: TRBJ2-5; d_gene: TRBD2; len: 17; CDR3aa: CASSSYDPLAGGWTQYF; CDR3nt: TGTGCCAGCAGTTCCTATGACCCGTTAGCGGGAGGTTGGACCCAGTACTTC
abundance: many; v_gene: TRBV3-1; j_gene: TRBJ2-1; d_gene: -; len: 13; CDR3aa: CASSQGVGGEQFF; CDR3nt: TGTGCCAGCAGTCAGGGGGTCGGGGGTGAGCAGTTCTTC
abundance: many; v_gene: TRBV30; j_gene: TRBJ2-7; d_gene: TRBD2; len: 13; CDR3aa: CACRLAGDGEQYF; CDR3nt: TGTGCCTGTCGACTAGCGGGAGATGGGGAGCAGTACTTC
abundance: many; v_gene: TRBV9; j_gene: TRBJ2-7; d_gene: -; len: 15; CDR3aa: CASSASNRGHYEQYF; CDR3nt: TGTGCCAGCAGCGCATCTAACCGGGGCCACTACGAGCAGTACTTC
abundance: many; v_gene: TRBV27; j_gene: TRBJ2-6; d_gene: -; len: 15; CDR3aa: CASGFIASGANVLTF; CDR3nt: TGTGCCAGCGGGTTTATCGCCTCGGGGGCCAACGTCCTGACTTTC
abundance: many; v_gene: TRBV5-4; j_gene: TRBJ2-3; d_gene: TRBD2; len: 16; CDR3aa: CASSLVGTSPTDTQYF; CDR3nt: TGTGCCAGCAGCTTGGTGGGGACTAGTCCCACAGATACGCAGTATTTT
abundance: many; v_gene: TRBV20-1; j_gene: TRBJ1-2; d_gene: -; len: 14; CDR3aa: CSAHPRQVVYGYTF; CDR3nt: TGCAGTGCCCACCCCAGACAGGTCGTCTATGGCTACACCTTC
abundance: many; v_gene: TRBV20-1; j_gene: TRBJ2-1; d_gene: -; len: 14; CDR3aa: CSAKTPDSYNEQFF; CDR3nt: TGCAGTGCCAAGACTCCCGACTCCTACAATGAGCAGTTCTTC
abundance: many; v_gene: TRBV29-1; j_gene: TRBJ2-1; d_gene: TRBD1; len: 16; CDR3aa: CSVETGGEALYNEQFF; CDR3nt: TGCAGCGTTGAAACAGGGGGAGAAGCATTATACAATGAGCAGTTCTTC
abundance: many; v_gene: TRBV20-1; j_gene: TRBJ2-5; d_gene: -; len: 14; CDR3aa: CSASPLGRKETQYF; CDR3nt: TGCAGTGCTAGCCCCCTCGGCAGAAAAGAGACCCAGTACTTC
abundance: many; v_gene: TRBV29-1; j_gene: TRBJ1-6; d_gene: TRBD1; len: 13; CDR3aa: CSARTGGNSPLHF; CDR3nt: TGCAGCGCCCGGACAGGGGGTAATTCACCCCTCCACTTT
abundance: many; v_gene: TRBV10-1; j_gene: TRBJ2-1; d_gene: TRBD2; len: 14; CDR3aa: CASSGGLPYNGQFF; CDR3nt: TGCGCCAGCAGTGGGGGACTACCCTACAATGGTCAGTTCTTC
abundance: many; v_gene: TRBV3-1; j_gene: TRBJ2-3; d_gene: TRBD2; len: 16; CDR3aa: CASSQLAGGPVDTQYF; CDR3nt: TGTGCCAGCAGCCAGCTAGCGGGAGGGCCCGTGGATACGCAGTATTTT
abundance: many; v_gene: TRBV2; j_gene: TRBJ2-3; d_gene: -; len: 10; CDR3aa: CASMLDTQYF; CDR3nt: TGTGCCAGCATGCTCGATACGCAGTATTTT
abundance: many; v_gene: TRBV12-3/TRBV12-4; j_gene: TRBJ2-1; d_gene: TRBD2; len: 14; CDR3aa: CASSLLAGYNEQFF; CDR3nt: TGTGCCAGCAGTCTATTAGCGGGATACAATGAGCAGTTCTTC
abundance: many; v_gene: TRBV10-3; j_gene: TRBJ2-3; d_gene: TRBD2; len: 15; CDR3aa: CAIRMASGRADTQYF; CDR3nt: TGTGCCATCAGAATGGCTAGCGGGAGGGCAGATACGCAGTATTTT